Below, one TCR beta chain is given with its context. Its antigen is undetermined. Losses at the gene ends were 8 bases for V and 5 bases for J; bases not matched to a gene: 10. Germline V lookup: CDR1 SEHNR, CDR2 FQNEAQ (reference sequence). The CDR3 consists of 15 residues. These data originate in a study of cytomegalovirus exposure and HLA in healthy donors. Study context: Early released data comprised 80 million to 100 million unique TCRs from HLA-typed donors.

Primers included in the PCR were 60 Vbeta and 13 Jbeta primers. Profiling relied on immunoSEQ multiplex PCR, and the TCRdb table lists in-frame clones only, not all of them. Of roughly 120,000 clones in the sample, around three quarters were seen once. Study-wide findings and caveats: One later analysis reportedly identified an Asian-associated ancestry cluster that showed fewer N-insertions than the roughly 700-donor mean.

This TCR was recovered from a woman in her 40s in good health and CMV-seropositive. V gene TRBV7-9 combines with J gene TRBJ2-3; 10 nucleotides match TRBD2. Sequencing was performed on PBMCs. The CDR3 bases are TGTGCCAGCGGCGGCGGGACTAGCGACTTAGATACGCAGTATTTT. Its translation: CASGGGTSDLDTQYF.